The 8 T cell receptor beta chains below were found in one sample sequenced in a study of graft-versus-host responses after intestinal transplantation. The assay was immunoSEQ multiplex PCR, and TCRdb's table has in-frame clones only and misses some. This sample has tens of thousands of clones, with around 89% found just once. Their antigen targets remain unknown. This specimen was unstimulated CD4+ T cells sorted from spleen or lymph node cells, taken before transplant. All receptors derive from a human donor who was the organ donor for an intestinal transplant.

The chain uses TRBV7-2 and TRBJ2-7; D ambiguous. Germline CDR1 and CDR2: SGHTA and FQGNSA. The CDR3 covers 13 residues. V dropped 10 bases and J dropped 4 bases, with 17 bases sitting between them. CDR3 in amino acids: CATPMHVGYEQYF. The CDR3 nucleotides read TGTGCCACCCCAATGCACGTCGGGTACGAGCAGTACTTC.

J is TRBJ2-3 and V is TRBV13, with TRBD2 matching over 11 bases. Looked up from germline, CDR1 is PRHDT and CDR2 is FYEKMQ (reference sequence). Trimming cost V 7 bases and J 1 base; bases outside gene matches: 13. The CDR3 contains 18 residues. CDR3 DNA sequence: TGTGCCAGCACCAGGGGTTTTCTAGCGGGAGGTCGCACAGATACGCAGTATTTT. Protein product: CASTRGFLAGGRTDTQYF.

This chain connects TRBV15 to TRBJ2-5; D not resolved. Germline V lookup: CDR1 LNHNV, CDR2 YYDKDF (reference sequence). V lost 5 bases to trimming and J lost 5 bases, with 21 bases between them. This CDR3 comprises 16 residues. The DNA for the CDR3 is TGTGCCACCAGCGAGGTCAAAATTTCGGCGCTGGAGACCCAGTACTTC. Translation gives CATSEVKISALETQYF.

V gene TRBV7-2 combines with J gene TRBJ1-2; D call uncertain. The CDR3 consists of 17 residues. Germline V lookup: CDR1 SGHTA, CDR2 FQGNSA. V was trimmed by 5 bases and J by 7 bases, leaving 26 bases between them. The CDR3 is CASSRGNLGPSEGGYTF. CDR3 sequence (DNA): TGTGCCAGCAGCCGAGGGAACCTCGGACCTTCAGAGGGTGGCTACACCTTC.

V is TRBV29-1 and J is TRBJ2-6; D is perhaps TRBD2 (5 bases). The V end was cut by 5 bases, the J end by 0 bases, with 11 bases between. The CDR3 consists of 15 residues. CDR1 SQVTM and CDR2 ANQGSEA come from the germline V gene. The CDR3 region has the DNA TGCAGCGTTTTGGACGCGGGCTCTGGGGCCAACGTCCTGACTTTC. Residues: CSVLDAGSGANVLTF.

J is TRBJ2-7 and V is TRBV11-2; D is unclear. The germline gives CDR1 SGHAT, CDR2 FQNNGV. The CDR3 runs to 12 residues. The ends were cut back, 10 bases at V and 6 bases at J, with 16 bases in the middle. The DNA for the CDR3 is TGTGCCACCCGCCGCGCCTCCCGCGAGCAGTACTTC. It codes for CATRRASREQYF.

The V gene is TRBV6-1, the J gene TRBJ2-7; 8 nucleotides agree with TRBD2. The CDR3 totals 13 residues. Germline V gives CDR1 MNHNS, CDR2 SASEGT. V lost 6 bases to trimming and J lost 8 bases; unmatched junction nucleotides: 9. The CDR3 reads CASSLRGGVQQYF. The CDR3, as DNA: TGTGCCAGCAGCCTCCGGGGGGGCGTTCAGCAGTACTTC.

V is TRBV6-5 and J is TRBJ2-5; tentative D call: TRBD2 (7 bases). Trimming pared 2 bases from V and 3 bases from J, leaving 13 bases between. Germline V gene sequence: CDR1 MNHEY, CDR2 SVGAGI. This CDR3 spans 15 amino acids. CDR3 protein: CASSYLRGGEETQYF. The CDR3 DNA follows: TGTGCCAGCAGTTACCTTAGGGGGGGGGAAGAGACCCAGTACTTC.